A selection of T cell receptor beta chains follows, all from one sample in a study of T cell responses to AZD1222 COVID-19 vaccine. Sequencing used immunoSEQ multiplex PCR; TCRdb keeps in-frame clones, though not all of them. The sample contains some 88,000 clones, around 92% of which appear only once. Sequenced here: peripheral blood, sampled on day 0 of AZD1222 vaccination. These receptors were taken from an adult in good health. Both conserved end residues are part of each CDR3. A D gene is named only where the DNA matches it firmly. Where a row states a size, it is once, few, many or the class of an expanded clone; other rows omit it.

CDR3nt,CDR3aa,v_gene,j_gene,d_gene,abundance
TGTGCCAGCAGCGTCGACGGAAACTATGGCTACACCTTC,CASSVDGNYGYTF,TRBV6-5,TRBJ1-2,.,.
TGTGCCAGCAGTCAAAAACCGGGACTCTCCTTCACAGATACGCAGTATTTT,CASSQKPGLSFTDTQYF,TRBV27,TRBJ2-3,.,.
TGTGCCAGCAGTTTTGATCAGGGGTGGCGTCAGCCCCAGCATTTT,CASSFDQGWRQPQHF,TRBV6-2/TRBV6-3,TRBJ1-5,.,.
TGTGCCAGCAGTTTTAGGACTAGCGGGAGAGAGACCCAGTACTTC,CASSFRTSGRETQYF,TRBV28,TRBJ2-5,TRBD2,.
TGTGCCACCGATTCCTTAGCGGGAGCCTACAATGAGCAGTTCTTC,CATDSLAGAYNEQFF,TRBV27,TRBJ2-1,TRBD2,.
TGTGCCAGCAGTTACTCGTCGGTGGAGCAGTACTTC,CASSYSSVEQYF,TRBV6-2/TRBV6-3,TRBJ2-7,.,.
TGTGCCAGCAGCCATGGGGCTAGCGGGTACAATGAGCAGTTCTTC,CASSHGASGYNEQFF,TRBV4-2,TRBJ2-1,TRBD2,.
TGTGCCAGCAGTTTATCCAGCACCGGGGAGCTGTTTTTT,CASSLSSTGELFF,TRBV27,TRBJ2-2,.,.
TGTGCCGGAACCGGGACTAGTATTTACGAGCAGTACTTC,CAGTGTSIYEQYF,TRBV30,TRBJ2-7,TRBD2,.
TGTGCCAGCAGAGACAGGGGGGGGAAGTATTTT,CASRDRGGKYF,TRBV27,TRBJ2-3,TRBD1,once
TGTGCCAGCAGCTCCCGACAGGGATTGGGAGCGGGAGATGATACGCAGTATTTT,CASSSRQGLGAGDDTQYF,TRBV9,TRBJ2-3,.,.
TGTGCCAGTAGCCGGGGACAGGGGAAGGAGGAGACCCAGTACTTC,CASSRGQGKEETQYF,TRBV19,TRBJ2-5,TRBD1,.
TGTGCCAGCAGCGAACGGGCCAACACCGGGGAGCTGTTTTTT,CASSERANTGELFF,TRBV3-1/TRBV3-2,TRBJ2-2,.,.
TGTGCCAGCAGTGAAGGCGTCGGGCCTCCCTACGAGCAGTACTTC,CASSEGVGPPYEQYF,TRBV6-1,TRBJ2-7,.,.
TGTGCCAGCCGGTCGGGTAGCCCCTACAATGAGCAGTTCTTC,CASRSGSPYNEQFF,TRBV6-6,TRBJ2-1,.,.
TGTGCCAGCAGCCCTGGACAACCAAATGAGCAGTTCTTC,CASSPGQPNEQFF,TRBV7-2,TRBJ2-1,.,.
TGTGCCAGCAGTTTAATGCCGGGAGGGGGCACAGATACGCAGTATTTT,CASSLMPGGGTDTQYF,TRBV27,TRBJ2-3,TRBD2,few
TGTGCCAGCAGTTCGGGGTTTGGCTACACCTTC,CASSSGFGYTF,TRBV7-9,TRBJ1-2,.,.
TGTGCCAGCAGCTTAGTAAGTGGTAGGACAGCAGTCAACACTGAAGCTTTCTTT,CASSLVSGRTAVNTEAFF,TRBV7-2,TRBJ1-1,.,.
TGCGCCAGCTCCGTTGGACAGGGCAAAAATCAGCCCCAGCATTTT,CASSVGQGKNQPQHF,TRBV5-1,TRBJ1-5,TRBD1,.
TGTGCCAGCAGCGTTCGAAGCGGACTAGCGGGGGACAATGAGCAGTTCTTC,CASSVRSGLAGDNEQFF,TRBV9,TRBJ2-1,TRBD2,.
TGTGCCAGCAGCGCTACAGGGATCGGGACTGAAGCTTTCTTT,CASSATGIGTEAFF,TRBV7-9,TRBJ1-1,.,.
TGTGCCACCAGTGATCGGGGACAGGATGGCTACACCTTC,CATSDRGQDGYTF,TRBV24-1,TRBJ1-2,TRBD1,.
TGTGCCAGAAACGGGACAGGGGATGGCTACACCTTC,CARNGTGDGYTF,TRBV6-8,TRBJ1-2,TRBD1,.
TGTGCCAGCAGTTACCTAACAGGGAACTCCTACGAGCAGTACTTC,CASSYLTGNSYEQYF,TRBV28,TRBJ2-7,.,.
TGTGCCAGCACCCCTGAGGGTATGAACACTGAAGCTTTCTTT,CASTPEGMNTEAFF,TRBV28,TRBJ1-1,.,.
TGTGCCAGCAGCTTAGTGGGACAGGGCGACTACGAGCAGTACTTC,CASSLVGQGDYEQYF,TRBV7-9,TRBJ2-7,TRBD1,.
TGTGCCAGCAGCTTGTCGGACAGGAGAGATACGCAGTATTTT,CASSLSDRRDTQYF,TRBV7-8,TRBJ2-3,TRBD1,.
TGTGCCAGCAGTGACCCGGTCCGGGGACGAGAGCGTTACAATGAGCAGTTCTTC,CASSDPVRGRERYNEQFF,TRBV6-4,TRBJ2-1,.,.
TGTGCCAGCAGTGCGACTCTGGGTAGAAATTCACCCCTCCACTTT,CASSATLGRNSPLHF,TRBV28,TRBJ1-6,.,.
TGTGCCTGGAGGGCCGGGATACCGAACACTGAAGCTTTCTTT,CAWRAGIPNTEAFF,TRBV30,TRBJ1-1,.,.
TGTGCCAGCTCACCGATGGACAGGGGGCCCACTGAAGCTTTCTTT,CASSPMDRGPTEAFF,TRBV18,TRBJ1-1,TRBD1,.
TGTGCCACCAGCAGAGATCGTGGACTCTCCTACGAGCAGTACTTC,CATSRDRGLSYEQYF,TRBV15,TRBJ2-7,.,.
TGTGCCAGCGGTCTACCCTCGGAGACCCAGTACTTC,CASGLPSETQYF,TRBV28,TRBJ2-5,.,once
TGTGCCTTTAGGGCCGCCTCTGGAAACACCATATATTTT,CAFRAASGNTIYF,TRBV30,TRBJ1-3,.,.
TGTGCCAGCAGCTTAAAAGGGGGCCCGAACACTGAAGCTTTCTTT,CASSLKGGPNTEAFF,TRBV7-9,TRBJ1-1,TRBD1,.
TGTGCCAGCCACCCAGGGGGACGGAATGAGCAGTTCTTC,CASHPGGRNEQFF,TRBV12-3/TRBV12-4,TRBJ2-1,TRBD1,.
TGTGCCAGTAGCCGGGACAGGGGTAGCACAGATACGCAGTATTTT,CASSRDRGSTDTQYF,TRBV19,TRBJ2-3,TRBD1,.
TGTGCCAGCAGCCAAGAATTAACCGGGACTAGCGGGTTCTTC,CASSQELTGTSGFF,TRBV4-2,TRBJ2-1,TRBD2,.
TGTGCCAGCAGCTTATCCAGTTCCTCCTACGAGCAGTACTTC,CASSLSSSSYEQYF,TRBV7-6,TRBJ2-7,.,.
TGCGCCAGCAGCACTCCGGGACAAAACTACGAGCAGTACTTC,CASSTPGQNYEQYF,TRBV5-1,TRBJ2-7,.,.
TGTGCCAGCAGCTCGCGACTAGCGGGTGATCAAGAGACCCAGTACTTC,CASSSRLAGDQETQYF,TRBV5-6,TRBJ2-5,TRBD2,.
TGTGCCAGCACCCGAAGGGGGAACACTGAAGCTTTCTTT,CASTRRGNTEAFF,TRBV28,TRBJ1-1,.,.
TGCGCCAGCAGCCCCCTTCCGGGAGTTGATGAGCAGTTCTTC,CASSPLPGVDEQFF,TRBV5-1,TRBJ2-1,.,.
TGTGCCATCGGGACTAGCGGGGGTAACGGGGAGCTGTTTTTT,CAIGTSGGNGELFF,TRBV10-3,TRBJ2-2,TRBD2,.
TGTGCCAGCAGTTTACAACTAGCGCTCGGGCAGTTCTTC,CASSLQLALGQFF,TRBV27,TRBJ2-1,TRBD2,once
TGTGCCAGCAGACTTGGGGACTTAAATCAGGAGACCCAGTACTTC,CASRLGDLNQETQYF,TRBV7-9,TRBJ2-5,.,.
TGTGCCAGTGCCGGGACTACCCCCTACCTAGACACCGGGGAGCTGTTTTTT,CASAGTTPYLDTGELFF,TRBV2,TRBJ2-2,TRBD2,once
TGTGCCAGCAGCTTTACCGGGGGGGACATTCAGTACTTC,CASSFTGGDIQYF,TRBV7-9,TRBJ2-4,TRBD2,.
TGTGCCAGTAGTGACCCGGGGGGGCGGAACACCGGGGAGCTGTTTTTT,CASSDPGGRNTGELFF,TRBV19,TRBJ2-2,TRBD2,.
TGTGCCAGCAGCCAATTCCCCCGGCCCGTAGGCGAAAAACTGTTTTTT,CASSQFPRPVGEKLFF,TRBV3-1/TRBV3-2,TRBJ1-4,.,.
TGTGCCAGCAGTACCCCCCGGCTAGCGGGGAGGTGGTCTGGGGCCAAAAACATTCAGTACTTC,CASSTPRLAGRWSGAKNIQYF,TRBV28,TRBJ2-4,TRBD2,.
TGTGCCAGCAGCCAAGAGGGAGGAAACACAGATACGCAGTATTTT,CASSQEGGNTDTQYF,TRBV3-1/TRBV3-2,TRBJ2-3,.,.